These 26 T cell receptor beta chains originate from one sample sequenced in a study of blood T cell repertoires in COVID-19. Produced via immunoSEQ multiplex PCR; TCRdb's table is partial and in-frame only. The sample lists some 130,000 clones, around nine tenths occurring once. The sequencing input was peripheral blood. These receptors all come from a man aged 45-65 years with active or convalescent COVID-19.

J is TRBJ1-5 and V is TRBV27, with 9 nucleotides matching TRBD1. This CDR3 region has 18 residues. The germline CDR1 and CDR2 sequences are MNHEY and SMNVEV (reference sequence). The junction had 12 bases not matched to a gene; V was cut back by 6 bases and J by 0 bases. The CDR3 DNA reads TGTGCCAGCAGACGAGGGGACAGGGTAGTGAATAGCAATCAGCCCCAGCATTTT. Its protein product is CASRRGDRVVNSNQPQHF.

This clone has only one observation. The chain carries TRBV12-5 and TRBJ2-2; 8 nucleotides align to TRBD2. Germline-derived CDR1 and CDR2 are LGHNT and FRNRAP. The ends lost 6 bases at V and 5 bases at J; junction bases unmatched: 5. CDR3 length: 14 amino acids. Here the CDR3 reads CASGVAGTTGELFF. Here the CDR3 DNA reads TGTGCTAGTGGAGTAGCGGGGACTACCGGGGAGCTGTTTTTT.

The CDR3 here is CASSRIQGGTEAFF. CDR3 bases: TGTGCCAGCAGCCGAATACAGGGGGGCACTGAAGCTTTCTTT. The chain carries TRBV5-6 and TRBJ1-1, with TRBD1 matching over 8 bases. Trimming at V came to 4 bases and at J to 4 bases, leaving 6 bases not matched to a gene. Germline assignment: CDR1 SGHDT and CDR2 YYEEEE. CDR3 length equals 14 residues.

V is TRBV6-6 and J is TRBJ1-1; D might be TRBD1 (5 bases). This CDR3 has 16 amino acids. The V end lost 2 bases, the J end lost 1 base, and 14 bases lay between the germline ends. CDR1 and CDR2 from the germline V gene are MNHNY and SVGAGI (reference sequence). CDR3 sequence (DNA): TGTGCCAGCAGTTACCCAAAGGCTACAGGGAACACTGAAGCTTTCTTT. This sequence encodes CASSYPKATGNTEAFF.

The CDR3: CASSFFSGGSTQYF. The CDR3 DNA reads as TGCGCCAGCAGCTTCTTTAGCGGGGGGAGTACGCAGTATTTT. This chain uses TRBV5-1 with TRBJ2-3, with 10 bases that match TRBD2. The germline V gene has CDR1 SGHRS and CDR2 YFSETQ. The CDR3 runs 14 residues. The trim removed 2 bases at V and 8 bases at J, leaving 5 bases unmatched.

The chain uses TRBV19 and TRBJ2-5; tentatively, D is TRBD2 (5 bases). V was clipped by 7 bases and J by 7 bases, with 16 bases between them. Germline V gene data show CDR1 as LNHDA and CDR2 as SQIVND (reference sequence). This CDR3 spans 13 amino acids. Here the CDR3 DNA reads TGTGCCAGTAAATCCGGAGCCGGAGGGACCCAGTACTTC. Its translation: CASKSGAGGTQYF. Based on the CDR3 plus reference TRBV19 and TRBJ2-5, the full variable domain is DGGITQSPKYLFRKEGQNVTLSCEQNLNHDAMYWYRQDPGQGLRLIYYSQIVNDFQKGDIAEGYSVSREKKESFPLTVTSAQKNPTAFYLCASKSGAGGTQYFGPGTRLLVL.

Written as DNA, the CDR3 is TGCGCCAGCAGCCAGACAGGGACAGGCTACACCTTC. Translation: CASSQTGTGYTF. The chain recombines TRBV4-1 with TRBJ1-2, with 7 bases fitting TRBD1. There are 12 residues in the CDR3. Germline V gene lookup returns CDR1 MGHRA and CDR2 YSYEKL. V was clipped by 3 bases and J by 8 bases; unmatched bases: 3.

This clone has a handful of counts. The rearrangement uses TRBV19 and TRBJ2-2, with 7 nucleotides matching TRBD1. The germline V gene encodes CDR1 LNHDA and CDR2 SQIVND (reference sequence). Losses at the gene ends were 6 bases for V and 4 bases for J; bases not matched to a gene: 5. The CDR3 runs 14 residues. In nucleotides, the CDR3 is TGTGCCAGTAGAAGGGACAGACGCACCGGGGAGCTGTTTTTT. Translating it yields CASRRDRRTGELFF.

The chain recombines TRBV18 with TRBJ1-1; a weak D match, TRBD1 (6 bases). Per the germline V gene, CDR1 is KGHSH and CDR2 is LQKENI. The germline V and J ends were trimmed by 0 bases and 1 base, with 9 bases remaining between them. The CDR3 totals 15 residues. The DNA for the CDR3 is TGTGCCAGCTCACCACCGTTGGGGGCGAACACTGAAGCTTTCTTT. Translated: CASSPPLGANTEAFF.

The chain employs TRBV29-1 and TRBJ2-1; D gene unclear. The CDR3 is 13 residues long. V lost 0 bases and J lost 3, with 6 bases in between. Germline V gene data show CDR1 as SQVTM and CDR2 as ANQGSEA. CDR3 DNA sequence: TGCAGCGTTGAAGACCTAGGCTACAATGAGCAGTTCTTC. This encodes CSVEDLGYNEQFF.

In this sample, this clone turned up once. The chain employs TRBV19 and TRBJ2-1, with 12 bases lining up with TRBD1. Germline V gene sequence: CDR1 LNHDA, CDR2 SQIVND (reference sequence). V lost 3 bases, J lost 6 bases, and 6 bases stayed unmatched. This CDR3 is built from 16 residues. The DNA of the CDR3 is TGTGCCAGTAGTATCCCGGGACAGGGGGCCCGCAATGAGCAGTTCTTC. As protein: CASSIPGQGARNEQFF.

This chain joins TRBV10-3 and TRBJ2-5; 8 positions agree with TRBD1. This CDR3 region has 16 residues. After removal of 5 bases from V and 0 bases from J, the junction contained 8 bases not matched to a gene. CDR1 is ENHRY, CDR2 SYGVKD, per germline. CDR3: CAISPGQGGNQETQYF. CDR3 sequence (DNA): TGTGCCATCAGTCCCGGACAGGGAGGAAACCAAGAGACCCAGTACTTC.

CDR3 in DNA: TGTGCCAGCAGCAGTGTCGGGTGGCAGACCCAGTACTTC. Translating it yields CASSSVGWQTQYF. The J gene is TRBJ2-5, the V gene TRBV28; no definite D call. CDR3 length: 13 residues. V lost 6 bases and J 6 bases, leaving 14 bases between the germline ends. Germline V lookup: CDR1 MDHEN, CDR2 SYDVKM.

This chain links TRBV9 with TRBJ1-2; no definite D call. V lost 0 bases to trimming and J lost 7 bases, with 13 bases between them. The length of the CDR3 is 14 residues. Germline CDR1 reads SGDLS; CDR2 reads YYNGEE. In DNA, the CDR3 is TGTGCCAGCAGCGTAGCCCCCGCATCGAGTGGCTACACCTTC. Encoded protein: CASSVAPASSGYTF.

The CDR3 sequence is CASSEGQGAGELFF. The DNA of the CDR3 is TGTGCCAGCAGCGAGGGACAGGGGGCCGGGGAGCTGTTTTTT. J is TRBJ2-2 and V is TRBV9; 11 bases are a match to TRBD1. CDR3 length: 14 amino acids. Germline CDR1 SGDLS, CDR2 YYNGEE. V was pared by 3 bases and J by 6 bases, with 1 base of the junction left unmatched.

This clone was counted once. The CDR3 region has the DNA TGTGCCAGCAGCCCCAGAGGACTAGCGGGAGGTACCTCCTACAATGAGCAGTTCTTC. It translates to CASSPRGLAGGTSYNEQFF. The rearrangement uses TRBV7-9 and TRBJ2-1; 14 bases match TRBD2. Germline V gives CDR1 SEHNR, CDR2 FQNEAQ (reference sequence). Trimming at V came to 5 bases and at J to 0 bases, leaving 9 bases not matched to a gene. The CDR3 sequence is 19 residues long.

The rearrangement uses TRBV27 and TRBJ1-4; TRBD1 matches at 7 bases. Germline V gene data show CDR1 as MNHEY and CDR2 as SMNVEV (reference sequence). The CDR3 consists of 16 residues. The V and J ends lost 5 bases and 0 bases, in that order; junction bases with no gene match: 6. The CDR3 reads CASSTRTGTTNEKLFF. The DNA of the CDR3 is TGTGCCAGCAGTACACGGACAGGCACAACTAATGAAAAACTGTTTTTT. The entire variable domain, with the rest obtained from reference TRBV27 and TRBJ1-4, is as follows: EAQVTQNPRYLITVTGKKLTVTCSQNMNHEYMSWYRQDPGLGLRQIYYSMNVEVTDKGDVPEGYKVSRKEKRNFPLILESPSPNQTSLYFCASSTRTGTTNEKLFFGSGTQLSVL.

The chain links TRBV14 to TRBJ2-3; 15 nucleotides agree with TRBD2. There are 20 residues in the CDR3. With V trimmed by 0 bases and J by 4 bases, 11 bases remained unmatched. Germline V gene data show CDR1 as SGHDN and CDR2 as FVKESK. In DNA form, the CDR3 reads TGTGCCAGCAGCCAAGATTGGCGGACTAGCGGGGGGGCCTTACCAGATACGCAGTATTTT. Its protein product is CASSQDWRTSGGALPDTQYF.

The rearrangement links TRBV24-1 to TRBJ1-5, with a weak D call TRBD1 (6 bases). Looked up from germline, CDR1 is KGHDR and CDR2 is SFDVKD. The CDR3 loop spans 13 amino acids. V lost 4 bases and J 11 bases, leaving 14 bases between the germline ends. The CDR3 reads CATSEGGGRTQHF. The CDR3 DNA reads TGTGCCACCAGTGAAGGGGGGGGGAGGACCCAGCATTTT.

This sequence joins TRBV18 and TRBJ1-2; TRBD1 matches at 8 bases. V dropped 4 bases and J dropped 6; count of bases not matched to a gene: 1. CDR1 and CDR2 (germline): KGHSH, LQKENI. This CDR3 comprises 12 residues. CDR3 bases: TGTGCCAGCTCACAGGACAGGGATGGCTACACCTTC. This translates into CASSQDRDGYTF.

The chain carries TRBV3-1 (or the pseudogene TRBV3-2) and TRBJ2-1, with TRBD2 identical over 7 bases. The germline gives CDR1 LGHDT, CDR2 YNNKEL (reference sequence). The CDR3 totals 14 residues. Trimming at V came to 2 bases and at J to 5 bases, leaving 3 bases not matched to a gene. The CDR3 nucleotides read TGTGCCAGCAGCCAACTAGCGGTCAACAATGAGCAGTTCTTC. As protein: CASSQLAVNNEQFF.

J is TRBJ1-6 and V is TRBV29-1, with TRBD1 identical over 7 bases. CDR3 length equals 14 residues. Germline trimming cut 6 bases from V and 7 bases from J; bases unmatched to any gene: 9. Germline CDR1 reads SQVTM; CDR2 reads ANQGSEA. As DNA, the CDR3 is TGCAGCGTCGGGACCGGGACAGAGAATTCACCCCTCCACTTT. Protein sequence: CSVGTGTENSPLHF.

The chain employs TRBV28 and TRBJ2-1; 11 nucleotides agree with TRBD1. CDR1 and CDR2 from the germline V gene are MDHEN and SYDVKM. V was pared by 1 base and J by 5 bases, with 4 bases of the junction left unmatched. The CDR3 contains 16 residues. The DNA of the CDR3 is TGTGCCAGCAGTTTATTGGGGACAGGGGGAAACAATGAGCAGTTCTTC. This codes for CASSLLGTGGNNEQFF.

This CDR3 reads CASSSLGGRGTEAFF. CDR3 DNA: TGTGCCAGCAGTTCCCTCGGCGGGAGGGGGACTGAAGCTTTCTTT. The rearrangement links TRBV6-5 to TRBJ1-1; D perhaps matches TRBD1 (6 bases). The CDR3 covers 15 residues. The germline CDR1 and CDR2 sequences are MNHEY and SVGAGI. V lost 4 bases and J 5 bases, leaving 17 bases between the germline ends.

The V call is TRBV9, the J call TRBJ2-1; 7 bases match TRBD1. Unmatched junction bases numbered 10, after V lost 8 bases and J lost 5 bases. The CDR3 totals 14 residues. Looked up from germline, CDR1 is SGDLS and CDR2 is YYNGEE. CDR3: CASSVQGMDNEQFF. The CDR3 DNA sequence: TGTGCCAGTTCGGTACAGGGGATGGACAATGAGCAGTTCTTC.

Here the CDR3 reads CASSMDGSLSDEQFF. DNA for the CDR3: TGTGCCAGTAGTATGGACGGGAGTCTTTCGGATGAGCAGTTCTTC. This sequence joins TRBV19 and TRBJ2-1, with D maybe TRBD2 (6 bases). The CDR3 has 15 amino acids. Trimming removed 3 bases at V and 8 bases at J, with 17 bases between. The germline V gene encodes CDR1 LNHDA and CDR2 SQIVND (reference sequence).